The 21 T cell receptor beta chains below were found in one sample sequenced in a study of T-cell memory formation after mild COVID-19. From the 5' RACE reads, TCRdb called clonotypes with MiXCR, one entry per CDR3 protein. The sample has about 310,000 distinct CDR3 sequences; 15% to 20% are singletons. The sample was PBMCs or a T cell subset sorted from them (not recorded which). The source of these receptors is a man aged 18-30 years who had mild COVID-19 (a few samples of this study predate the infection). Cell type and time point are not known.

The V call is TRBV4-1, the J call TRBJ2-7, with D possibly being TRBD1 or TRBD2 (5 bases each). This CDR3 is 15 amino acids long. Trimming shortened V by 3 bases and J by 4 bases, and 16 bases separated the two germline ends. Germline CDR1 reads MGHRA; CDR2 reads YSYEKL. In DNA, the CDR3 is TGCGCCAGCAGCCAGGAGCTAAGGGGAGTGTACGAGCAGTACTTC. This encodes CASSQELRGVYEQYF.

The chain recombines TRBV7-2 with TRBJ1-2; D unresolved. The germline gives CDR1 SGHTA, CDR2 FQGNSA. Trimming took off 1 base at V and 5 bases at J, with 14 bases between the two ends. The CDR3 contains 15 residues. CDR3 in amino acids: CASSLDYTALYGYTF. In DNA, the CDR3 is TGTGCCAGCAGCTTAGACTATACAGCACTGTATGGCTACACCTTC.

This clonotype was observed a few times. The V and J genes are TRBV4-3 and TRBJ2-5, with D possibly matching TRBD1 (6 bases). CDR1 is LGHNA, CDR2 YSLEER, per germline. CDR3 length equals 15 residues. The ends were cut back, 0 bases at V and 9 bases at J, with 17 bases in the middle. In nucleotides, the CDR3 is TGCGCCAGCAGCCAAGAACGGGACAACCCTTGGTCCCAGTACTTC. Translated: CASSQERDNPWSQYF.

The genes are TRBV11-2 and TRBJ2-2; D is possibly TRBD2 (5 bases). Looked up from germline, CDR1 is SGHAT and CDR2 is FQNNGV. Trimming took 0 bases from V and 0 from J, leaving 17 bases between them. The CDR3 length is 19 residues. The CDR3 is CASSLEFSLQRTNTGELFF. CDR3 DNA sequence: TGTGCCAGCAGCTTAGAGTTTTCACTCCAGCGGACGAACACCGGGGAGCTGTTTTTT.

The chain employs TRBV9 and TRBJ2-5, with D tentatively TRBD1 (6 bases). The germline V gene has CDR1 SGDLS and CDR2 YYNGEE. The CDR3 consists of 16 residues. Trimming removed 4 bases from V and 3 bases from J, with 19 bases in between. CDR3 sequence (DNA): TGTGCCAGCAGCCCCAGACTGGGGGCGCCAGAAGAGACCCAGTACTTC. Its translation: CASSPRLGAPEETQYF.

This clonotype showed up just a few times. The rearrangement links TRBV12-3 or TRBV12-4 to TRBJ1-1; 10 positions match TRBD1. After removal of 5 bases from V and 8 bases from J, the junction contained 8 bases not matched to a gene. This CDR3 has 14 residues. In nucleotides, the CDR3 is TGTGCCAGCAGTAACTCCGGGACAGGGGACGAAGCTTTCTTT. Residues: CASSNSGTGDEAFF.

This clonotype was seen a few times. CDR3 sequence reads: CASSPPGQGFSSYEQYV. The CDR3 DNA sequence: TGTGCCAGCAGTCCTCCGGGACAGGGTTTTAGCTCCTACGAGCAGTACGTC. V usage is TRBV28 and J usage is TRBJ2-7; 9 nucleotides agree with TRBD1. J was trimmed by 0 bases and V by 5 bases; bases with no gene match: 11. The germline CDR1 and CDR2 sequences are MDHEN and SYDVKM. This CDR3 spans 17 amino acids.

This clonotype was counted between two and nine times. CDR3 in DNA: TGCGCCAGCAGCTTTACACGGTCCCTAACAGGCCCGAACACCGGGGAGCTGTTTTTT. It codes for CASSFTRSLTGPNTGELFF. J is TRBJ2-2 and V is TRBV5-1; D is possibly TRBD1 (5 bases). The germline V gene encodes CDR1 SGHRS and CDR2 YFSETQ. CDR3 length: 19 residues. V lost 2 bases and J 0 bases, leaving 20 bases between the germline ends. The full variable domain, its missing parts supplied by reference TRBV5-1 and TRBJ2-2, is KAGVTQTPRYLIKTRGQQVTLSCSPISGHRSVSWYQQTPGQGLQFLFEYFSETQRNKGNFPGRFSGRQFSNSRSEMNVSTLELGDSALYLCASSFTRSLTGPNTGELFFGEGSRLTVL.

This clonotype was found a few times. The V gene is TRBV4-3, the J gene TRBJ2-1; D not resolved. Trimming cost V 0 bases and J 6 bases, with 9 bases left between them. The CDR3 runs 14 residues. Per the germline V gene, CDR1 is LGHNA and CDR2 is YSLEER. The CDR3 coding sequence is TGCGCCAGCAGCCAAGAACACAGTTCCAATGAGCAGTTCTTC. Its protein product is CASSQEHSSNEQFF.

V and J are TRBV18 and TRBJ1-5; D remains ambiguous. The CDR3 contains 13 residues. Germline V gene sequence: CDR1 KGHSH, CDR2 LQKENI. Deletions cut 1 base from V and 5 bases from J, with 6 bases between. The CDR3 bases are TGTGCCAGCTCACCACGCCCAGATCAGCCCCAGCATTTT. Translating it yields CASSPRPDQPQHF. Drawing the rest from reference TRBV18 and TRBJ1-5, the complete variable domain is NAGVMQNPRHLVRRRGQEARLRCSPMKGHSHVYWYRQLPEEGLKFMVYLQKENIIDESGMPKERFSAEFPKEGPSILRIQQVVRGDSAAYFCASSPRPDQPQHFGDGTRLSIL.

This rearrangement joins TRBV2 to TRBJ2-2, with TRBD2 matching 9 bases. Germline V gives CDR1 SNHLY, CDR2 FYNNEI. Trimming took 3 bases from V and 2 from J; bases not matched to a gene: 10. The length of the CDR3 is 18 residues. The CDR3 DNA follows: TGTGCCAGCAGTGATATCGCACTAGCGGGTATAAACACCGGGGAGCTGTTTTTT. Translating it yields CASSDIALAGINTGELFF. Together with reference TRBV2 and TRBJ2-2, the CDR3 gives the full variable domain: EPEVTQTPSHQVTQMGQEVILRCVPISNHLYFYWYRQILGQKVEFLVSFYNNEISEKSEIFDDQFSVERPDGSNFTLKIRSTKLEDSAMYFCASSDIALAGINTGELFFGEGSRLTVL.

This clonotype was seen a handful of times. The gene calls are TRBV20-1 and TRBJ2-5; 11 positions match TRBD1. Germline V gene lookup returns CDR1 DFQATT and CDR2 SNEGSKA (reference sequence). The ends lost 6 bases at V and 5 bases at J; junction bases unmatched: 5. The CDR3 is 13 amino acids. The DNA for the CDR3 is TGCAGTGCCGGGACAGGGGGATTTGAGACCCAGTACTTC. It translates to CSAGTGGFETQYF.

The gene calls are TRBV4-3 and TRBJ1-2; perhaps TRBD1 as D (5 bases). This CDR3 region has 14 residues. Germline assignment: CDR1 LGHNA and CDR2 YSLEER. The V and J ends lost 0 bases and 8 bases respectively, with 13 bases between them. This chain's CDR3 is CASSQEWQGGGYTF. The CDR3 DNA is TGCGCCAGCAGCCAAGAATGGCAGGGCGGCGGCTACACCTTC.

The chain is built from TRBV7-2 and TRBJ1-5; D unresolved. This CDR3 is built from 14 residues. Trimming took off 8 bases at V and 0 bases at J, with 11 bases between the two ends. The V gene's germline CDR1 is SGHTA and CDR2 FQGNSA. The CDR3 bases are TGTGCCAGCTCCGGACTTAATAGCAATCAGCCCCAGCATTTT. Encoded protein: CASSGLNSNQPQHF.

The V call is TRBV7-2, the J call TRBJ2-7; D may be TRBD1 (5 bases). Trimming took 5 bases from V and 7 from J, leaving 15 bases between them. The germline gives CDR1 SGHTA, CDR2 FQGNSA. This CDR3 region has 13 residues. CDR3 sequence: CASSQDTAREQYF. The CDR3 DNA is TGTGCCAGCAGCCAGGACACTGCGAGGGAGCAGTACTTC.

This clonotype has only a few counts. The chain is built from TRBV5-1 and TRBJ2-1; D perhaps matches TRBD1 (6 bases). Trimming pared 6 bases from V and 1 base from J, leaving 11 bases between. Germline lookup yields CDR1 SGHRS and CDR2 YFSETQ. The CDR3 sequence is 14 residues long. CDR3 sequence (DNA): TGCGCCAGCATGCGACAGGCGTCCTACAATGAGCAGTTCTTC. Amino acid sequence: CASMRQASYNEQFF.

This clonotype was seen only a few times. The chain couples TRBV18 to TRBJ2-1, with D perhaps assigned TRBD1 or TRBD2 (6 bases each). Trimming shortened V by 3 bases and J by 2 bases, and 11 bases separated the two germline ends. This CDR3 comprises 15 residues. From germline, CDR1 is KGHSH and CDR2 LQKENI. The CDR3 reads CASSPTGGPYNEQFF. The CDR3 DNA follows: TGTGCCAGCTCACCGACCGGGGGCCCCTACAATGAGCAGTTCTTC.

The chain is built from TRBV7-2 and TRBJ1-2; perhaps TRBD1 as D (5 bases). Trimming took 0 bases from V and 4 from J, leaving 18 bases between them. The CDR3 has 17 amino acids. Germline V gene lookup returns CDR1 SGHTA and CDR2 FQGNSA. CDR3 sequence reads: CASSLALGGSESYGYTF. The DNA for the CDR3 is TGTGCCAGCAGCTTAGCGCTGGGGGGGAGTGAGAGCTATGGCTACACCTTC.

This clonotype came up a few times. The chain employs TRBV12-3 or TRBV12-4 and TRBJ1-5, with no clear D. Trimming stripped 2 bases from V and 3 bases from J, with 8 bases between. The CDR3 sequence is 14 residues long. In DNA form, the CDR3 reads TGTGCCAGCAGTTTATATTACGCCAATCAGCCCCAGCATTTT. Translated: CASSLYYANQPQHF.

This clonotype turned up a few times. The chain uses TRBV29-1 and TRBJ2-3, with TRBD2 matching 9 bases. Germline CDR1 reads SQVTM; CDR2 reads ANQGSEA. V lost 4 bases to trimming and J lost 3 bases; unmatched junction nucleotides: 2. This CDR3 comprises 13 residues. The CDR3 bases are TGCAGCGTTGTGCGGGGGGGAACAGATACGCAGTATTTT. Translating gives CSVVRGGTDTQYF.

This sequence joins TRBV7-9 and TRBJ2-7; D is tentatively TRBD1 or TRBD2 (5 bases each). There are 13 residues in the CDR3. The germline CDR1 and CDR2 sequences are SEHNR and FQNEAQ (reference sequence). Trimming shortened V by 4 bases and J by 7 bases, and 14 bases separated the two germline ends. The CDR3 region is CASSSLGVGEQYF. For the CDR3, the DNA is TGTGCCAGCAGCTCGTTGGGGGTAGGAGAGCAGTACTTC.